Presented here are 21 T cell receptor beta chains from one specimen sequenced in a study of PD-1 blockade in classical Hodgkin lymphoma. With no exception, relapse followed autologous stem cell transplantation in all patients, and brentuximab vedotin exposure varied. Profiling relied on immunoSEQ multiplex PCR, and the TCRdb table lists in-frame clones only, not all of them. The sample holds roughly 41,000 clones, 65% to 80% seen once. Sequencing was performed on peripheral blood mononuclear cells (PBMCs), taken at baseline. These receptors were collected from a human donor with classical Hodgkin lymphoma.

J is TRBJ2-7 and V is TRBV18; D gene uncertain. V was clipped by 1 base and J by 0 bases, with 4 bases between them. Germline lookup yields CDR1 KGHSH and CDR2 LQKENI. The CDR3 is 13 amino acids. The chain's CDR3 is CASSPLTSYEQYF. In DNA form, the CDR3 reads TGTGCCAGCTCACCACTGACCTCCTACGAGCAGTACTTC.

V usage is TRBV6-5 and J usage is TRBJ1-5; D may be TRBD1 (6 bases). The V end lost 0 bases, the J end lost 14 bases, and 17 bases lay between the germline ends. Germline V CDR1 and CDR2: MNHEY, SVGAGI. This CDR3 region has 14 residues. The CDR3 loop is CASSYSYREARKHF. CDR3 DNA sequence: TGTGCCAGCAGTTACTCATACAGGGAGGCAAGGAAGCATTTT.

This clone was detected once. The chain joins TRBV5-1 to TRBJ2-7, with D perhaps matching TRBD1 (6 bases). Looked up from germline, CDR1 is SGHRS and CDR2 is YFSETQ. V lost 1 base, J lost 2 bases, and 10 bases lay in between. The CDR3 runs 14 residues. CDR3 nucleotides: TGCGCCAGCAGCTTGCAGGGGCTTCCCTACGAGCAGTACTTC. Encoded protein: CASSLQGLPYEQYF.

The chain joins TRBV11-2 to TRBJ1-1; possibly TRBD1 for D (5 bases). Germline V CDR1 and CDR2: SGHAT, FQNNGV. The V end lost 5 bases, the J end lost 10 bases, and 14 bases lay between the germline ends. The CDR3 is 12 amino acids. The CDR3 spells CASSPGLRGAFF. CDR3 nucleotide sequence: TGTGCCAGCAGCCCGGGACTTAGGGGAGCTTTCTTT.

The chain has TRBV6-1 and TRBJ2-7, with TRBD1 identical over 9 bases. There are 15 residues in the CDR3. V lost 7 bases, J lost 6 bases, and 13 bases stayed unmatched. Per the germline V gene, CDR1 is MNHNS and CDR2 is SASEGT. The CDR3, as DNA: TGTGCCAGCACCCTAGGGACAGGGCGATCCGGCGAGCAGTACTTC. It is translated as CASTLGTGRSGEQYF.

The chain uses TRBV7-8 and TRBJ2-7; TRBD1 matches at 10 bases. The CDR3 covers 14 residues. Trimming took 7 bases from V and 6 from J; bases not matched to a gene: 9. The V gene's germline CDR1 is SGHVS and CDR2 FQNEAQ. The CDR3 sequence is CASTLFWTGGEQYF. The CDR3 DNA reads as TGTGCCAGCACCCTTTTCTGGACAGGGGGCGAGCAGTACTTC.

In its sample, this clone was seen a few times. The chain links TRBV6-5 to TRBJ2-3; D may be TRBD1 or TRBD2 (5 bases each). Germline CDR1 reads MNHEY; CDR2 reads SVGAGI. V lost 2 bases and J 5 bases, leaving 11 bases between the germline ends. This CDR3 is 14 amino acids long. The CDR3 DNA sequence: TGTGCCAGCAGTTACGGGGGTACGGGAGATACGCAGTATTTT. Encoded protein: CASSYGGTGDTQYF.

V and J are TRBV28 and TRBJ2-1; the D gene is possibly TRBD2 (5 bases). Germline V CDR1 and CDR2: MDHEN, SYDVKM. V was cut by 7 bases and J by 3 bases, with 13 bases left in between. CDR3 length: 14 amino acids. The CDR3 sequence: CASNLRVNYNEQFF. CDR3 coding DNA: TGTGCCAGCAATTTGAGGGTGAACTACAATGAGCAGTTCTTC.

The chain is built from TRBV5-4 and TRBJ2-7, with D maybe TRBD1 (5 bases). From germline, CDR1 is SGHNT and CDR2 YYREEE (reference sequence). This CDR3 contains 13 residues. The ends were cut back, 4 bases at V and 7 bases at J, with 15 bases in the middle. In nucleotides, the CDR3 is TGTGCCAGCAGCCAAGACCAGGGATGGGAGCAGTACTTC. This sequence encodes CASSQDQGWEQYF.

This sequence joins TRBV6-5 and TRBJ2-5; possible D gene TRBD2, 6 bases. This CDR3 is 14 amino acids long. Germline CDR1 is MNHEY and CDR2 is SVGAGI. The V gene lost 7 bases and the J gene lost 5 bases, with 17 bases spanning the gap. This chain's CDR3 is CASNYQGLLETQYF. CDR3 in DNA: TGTGCCAGCAACTACCAGGGACTGTTGGAGACCCAGTACTTC.

This chain connects TRBV7-2 to TRBJ2-7, with unresolved D. The ends were cut back, 4 bases at V and 3 bases at J, with 10 bases in the middle. The length of the CDR3 is 13 residues. Germline V lookup: CDR1 SGHTA, CDR2 FQGNSA. The CDR3 here is CASSWSSNYEQYF. CDR3 in DNA: TGTGCCAGCAGCTGGAGCAGTAACTACGAGCAGTACTTC.

This clone was seen a few times. The V and J genes are TRBV18 and TRBJ2-7; 11 nucleotides line up with TRBD2. Germline trimming cut 6 bases from V and 3 bases from J; bases unmatched to any gene: 10. CDR1 and CDR2 from the germline V gene are KGHSH and LQKENI. This CDR3 region has 16 residues. CDR3 sequence (DNA): TGTGCCAGCTCTCAGGGAACTAGCGGGAGTAACTACGAGCAGTACTTC. This gives the protein CASSQGTSGSNYEQYF. Variable domain in full (rest from reference TRBV18 and TRBJ2-7): NAGVMQNPRHLVRRRGQEARLRCSPMKGHSHVYWYRQLPEEGLKFMVYLQKENIIDESGMPKERFSAEFPKEGPSILRIQQVVRGDSAAYFCASSQGTSGSNYEQYFGPGTRLTVT.

J is TRBJ1-4 and V is TRBV29-1, with D perhaps TRBD1 (5 bases). Germline assignment: CDR1 SQVTM and CDR2 ANQGSEA. The V end was cut by 6 bases, the J end by 8 bases, with 19 bases between. CDR3 length: 14 amino acids. The CDR3 loop is CSVRPGPGGEKLFF. Here the CDR3 DNA reads TGCAGCGTCCGCCCGGGACCCGGAGGGGAAAAACTGTTTTTT.

With regard to this clone: At one boundary the junction diverges from the germline segment, which might be a read error. The chain carries TRBV4-2 and TRBJ2-1; unclear D gene. Germline V gene lookup returns CDR1 LGHNA and CDR2 YNFKEQ. The CDR3 has 17 amino acids. The CDR3 protein is CASSHLVASFSDNEQFF. Here the CDR3 DNA reads TGTGCCAGCAGCCACCTGGTGGCGAGCTTCTCCGACAATGAGCAGTTCTTC.

As to this clone: The same CDR3 can be traced to other DNA sequences in this sample. CDR3 sequence (DNA): TGTGCCAGCAGTCAAGGGACAGGTAGCAATCAGCCCCAGCATTTT. It codes for CASSQGTGSNQPQHF. The chain is built from TRBV27 and TRBJ1-5; 8 bases map to TRBD1. CDR1 and CDR2 (germline): MNHEY, SMNVEV (reference sequence). The V and J ends lost 5 bases and 0 bases, in that order; junction bases with no gene match: 3. The CDR3 covers 15 residues.

This rearrangement joins TRBV19 to TRBJ2-1; 7 positions match TRBD2. The CDR3 has 15 amino acids. After removal of 6 bases from V and 3 bases from J, the junction contained 8 bases not matched to a gene. From germline, CDR1 is LNHDA and CDR2 SQIVND (reference sequence). The CDR3 region is CASSPLASRYNEQFF. CDR3 DNA: TGTGCCAGTAGCCCACTAGCGTCCCGCTACAATGAGCAGTTCTTC.

This clone occurred many times. The chain carries TRBV7-9 and TRBJ1-2; weak D call: TRBD1 (6 bases). Trimming took 4 bases from V and 4 from J, leaving 19 bases between them. Germline V CDR1 and CDR2: SEHNR, FQNEAQ (reference sequence). The CDR3 has 16 amino acids. The CDR3 region is CASSSRGWAGAYGYTF. In DNA form, the CDR3 reads TGTGCCAGCAGCTCCCGCGGGTGGGCGGGGGCCTATGGCTACACCTTC.

CDR3 sequence reads: CAWSRQGFTEAFF. The CDR3 DNA sequence: TGTGCCTGGAGTAGACAGGGCTTCACTGAAGCTTTCTTT. The chain is built from TRBV30 and TRBJ1-1; 7 nucleotides line up with TRBD1. Germline-derived CDR1 and CDR2 are GTSNPN and SVGIG (reference sequence). This CDR3 region has 13 residues. The V segment lost 2 bases and the J segment 4 bases; nucleotides outside the gene matches: 4.

A single count supports this clone. The chain combines TRBV4-1 with TRBJ1-1; no definite D call. V was cut by 4 bases and J by 3 bases, with 12 bases left in between. The CDR3 runs 14 residues. The germline gives CDR1 MGHRA, CDR2 YSYEKL. The CDR3 DNA is TGCGCCAGCAGCCGCCTAACACCAGACACTGAAGCTTTCTTT. Amino acid sequence: CASSRLTPDTEAFF.

The J gene is TRBJ2-7, the V gene TRBV27, with D possibly matching TRBD1 (5 bases). Per germline, CDR1 MNHEY and CDR2 SMNVEV (reference sequence). The CDR3 is 16 residues long. Deletions cut 4 bases from V and 6 bases from J, with 22 bases between. Here the CDR3 reads CASSSPEAGKRGEQYF. The CDR3 DNA reads as TGTGCCAGCAGTTCCCCCGAGGCAGGTAAAAGGGGCGAGCAGTACTTC.

The table lists this clone with a few counts. The rearrangement uses TRBV11-2 and TRBJ2-1; no definite D call. Trimming cost V 0 bases and J 0 bases, with 6 bases left between them. The CDR3 has 15 residues. Looked up from germline, CDR1 is SGHAT and CDR2 is FQNNGV. CDR3: CASSLELSSYNEQFF. In nucleotides, the CDR3 is TGTGCCAGCAGCTTAGAACTAAGCTCCTACAATGAGCAGTTCTTC.